A single sample is the source of the 20 T cell receptor beta chains below, sequenced in a study of vaccination and CD4 T cells after COVID-19. Noted treatment: roughly 11-day PBMC culture with coronavirus spike peptide pools or control peptides (ViraFEST assay). Their antigen targets remain unknown. Sequenced with the Oncomine TCR Beta short-read assay was DNA taken from cultured CD4+ T cells. TCRdb independently ran MiXCR on the PCR reads; one entry per CDR3 protein. The sample lists 11,000 or so distinct CDR3 sequences, roughly 56% occurring once. Sequencing used CD4+ T cells from blood, cultured in vitro. Every receptor here comes from a human donor who had recovered from COVID-19.

This clonotype came up a few times. The rearrangement uses TRBV15 and TRBJ2-1; 13 nucleotides agree with TRBD2. Per germline, CDR1 LNHNV and CDR2 YYDKDF (reference sequence). This CDR3 region has 15 residues. V was clipped by 5 bases and J by 9 bases; unmatched bases: 7. The chain's CDR3 is CATSVRLAGGTEQFF. The DNA of the CDR3 is TGTGCCACCAGCGTGCGACTAGCGGGAGGCACTGAGCAGTTCTTC.

The J gene is TRBJ1-2, the V gene TRBV12-3 or TRBV12-4; 7 positions agree with TRBD1. The CDR3 extends over 15 amino acids. Trimming cost V 1 base and J 6 bases; bases outside gene matches: 8. CDR3 DNA sequence: TGTGCCAGCAGTTTAGGGCAGGGGGGGATTCATGGCTACACCTTC. It encodes CASSLGQGGIHGYTF.

CDR3: CASSSPVGETQYF. For the CDR3, the DNA is TGTGCCAGCAGTTCACCGGTCGGGGAGACCCAGTACTTC. This chain joins TRBV28 and TRBJ2-5, with D uncertain. Trimming stripped 4 bases from V and 5 bases from J, with 11 bases between. The V gene's germline CDR1 is MDHEN and CDR2 SYDVKM. CDR3 length equals 13 residues.

This sequence joins TRBV7-6 and TRBJ2-3, with D possibly called TRBD1 or TRBD2 (5 bases each). The CDR3 covers 16 residues. Trimming left V 1 base short and J 5 bases short, with 16 bases between. The V gene's germline CDR1 is SGHVS and CDR2 FNYEAQ. The CDR3 reads CASSLGFLERGDTQYF. CDR3 in DNA: TGTGCCAGCAGCTTAGGGTTTCTCGAGAGGGGAGATACGCAGTATTTT.

Only one count was recorded for this clonotype. This chain connects TRBV20-1 to TRBJ2-7; 8 positions match TRBD1. The trim removed 2 bases at V and 5 bases at J, leaving 2 bases unmatched. The germline V gene encodes CDR1 DFQATT and CDR2 SNEGSKA (reference sequence). The CDR3 sequence is 12 residues long. The CDR3: CSARRQGNEQYF. The CDR3 nucleotides read TGCAGTGCTAGACGACAGGGGAACGAGCAGTACTTC.

The chain uses TRBV27 and TRBJ2-7; possibly TRBD1 for D (5 bases). The CDR3 is 16 amino acids. Trimming took off 1 base at V and 5 bases at J, with 18 bases between the two ends. Germline CDR1 MNHEY, CDR2 SMNVEV (reference sequence). In DNA, the CDR3 is TGTGCCAGCAGTTTATTAGGGGCCGCTCGGTTCCACGAGCAGTACTTC. It encodes CASSLLGAARFHEQYF.

This clonotype was detected only a few times. The rearrangement joins TRBV20-1 to TRBJ1-4; possibly TRBD1 for D (5 bases). The length of the CDR3 is 13 residues. V gave up 3 bases and J gave up 8 bases, with 13 bases separating them. Germline V gives CDR1 DFQATT, CDR2 SNEGSKA (reference sequence). CDR3 DNA: TGCAGTGCTAGGGAAAGGGGTTTGGAAAAACTGTTTTTT. It specifies CSARERGLEKLFF.

This clonotype was observed a single time. The CDR3 coding sequence is TGTGCCAGCGCCCACGGGGGGCCCAATCAGCCCCAGCATTTT. It specifies CASAHGGPNQPQHF. V is TRBV28 and J is TRBJ1-5; possibly TRBD1 for D (6 bases). Germline loops: CDR1 MDHEN, CDR2 SYDVKM. This CDR3 spans 14 amino acids. Between the trimmed V and J ends, which lost 8 bases and 3 bases, there was a span of 14 bases.

This clonotype showed up just a few times. The CDR3 region is CASSPDRGPEAFF. In nucleotides, the CDR3 is TGTGCCAGCAGCCCGGACAGGGGCCCTGAAGCTTTCTTT. The J gene is TRBJ1-1, the V gene TRBV6-1; TRBD1 matches 9 bases. Per germline, CDR1 MNHNS and CDR2 SASEGT. The CDR3 covers 13 residues. V shed 6 bases, J shed 6 bases, and the junction held 5 bases outside the gene matches.

J is TRBJ2-3 and V is TRBV6-1; D is unclear. CDR3 length: 11 amino acids. Germline V gene lookup returns CDR1 MNHNS and CDR2 SASEGT. Trimming took 6 bases from V and 10 from J, leaving 11 bases between them. CDR3 loop: CASRSLDAQYF. The CDR3 DNA reads as TGTGCCAGCAGGTCTTTGGATGCGCAGTATTTT.

This chain uses TRBV6-1 with TRBJ1-3; D is unresolved. Trimming cost V 5 bases and J 0 bases, with 11 bases left between them. The germline gives CDR1 MNHNS, CDR2 SASEGT. The CDR3 loop spans 15 amino acids. CDR3 region: CASSPRLHSGNTIYF. The CDR3 DNA sequence: TGTGCCAGCAGTCCCAGACTCCACTCTGGAAACACCATATATTTT.

The V gene is TRBV15, the J gene TRBJ2-1; tentative D call: TRBD2 (6 bases). This CDR3 region has 15 residues. V was shortened by 3 bases and J by 12 bases, with 21 bases between the two germline ends. CDR1 is LNHNV, CDR2 YYDKDF, per germline (reference sequence). The CDR3 sequence: CATSRGGFSAVGQFF. The CDR3 nucleotides are TGTGCCACCAGCAGGGGGGGTTTTAGCGCGGTCGGGCAGTTCTTC.

There are a few counts of this clonotype. V usage is TRBV24-1 and J usage is TRBJ1-2; 9 bases match TRBD1. CDR1 is KGHDR and CDR2 is SFDVKD in the germline V gene. V was pared by 2 bases and J by 7 bases, with 13 bases of the junction left unmatched. This CDR3 has 17 residues. The CDR3 is CATSDSPYRGRSSGYTF. The CDR3 DNA follows: TGTGCCACCAGTGATTCTCCCTACAGGGGGCGATCAAGTGGCTACACCTTC.

The chain has TRBV20-1 and TRBJ2-1; 9 bases are shared with TRBD2. There are 14 residues in the CDR3. J lost 6 bases, V lost 6 bases, and 9 bases had no gene match. Germline CDR1 DFQATT, CDR2 SNEGSKA (reference sequence). The CDR3 DNA is TGCAGTGCCCCCCCGGCGGGAGGGTTCAATGAGCAGTTCTTC. It specifies CSAPPAGGFNEQFF.

J is TRBJ2-2 and V is TRBV28, with D hard to call. Per the germline V gene, CDR1 is MDHEN and CDR2 is SYDVKM. The CDR3 extends over 15 amino acids. Trimming took 8 bases from V and 0 from J, leaving 13 bases between them. The CDR3 coding sequence is TGTGCCAGCGCCATGACGGGTGCGAACACCGGGGAGCTGTTTTTT. The encoded protein is CASAMTGANTGELFF.

Only a few counts were recorded for this clonotype. The V gene is TRBV6-2 or TRBV6-3, the J gene TRBJ1-5, with 8 bases fitting TRBD1. CDR3 length: 19 residues. Losses at the gene ends were 5 bases for V and 6 bases for J; bases not matched to a gene: 21. Per germline, CDR1 MNHEY and CDR2 SVGEGT. This CDR3 reads CASSLRQGNVGTRGQPQHF. The DNA of the CDR3 is TGTGCCAGCAGTCTGCGACAGGGGAATGTGGGGACCCGTGGTCAGCCCCAGCATTTT.

The chain combines TRBV5-1 with TRBJ2-1; 7 bases map to TRBD2. Germline CDR1 reads SGHRS; CDR2 reads YFSETQ. The V and J ends lost 6 bases and 5 bases, in that order; junction bases with no gene match: 5. This CDR3 has 13 residues. CDR3 in amino acids: CASKGTNNNEQFF. The DNA for the CDR3 is TGCGCCAGCAAAGGGACTAACAACAATGAGCAGTTCTTC.

V is TRBV5-4 and J is TRBJ2-3, with 10 bases that match TRBD2. The germline gives CDR1 SGHNT, CDR2 YYREEE (reference sequence). With V trimmed by 3 bases and J by 2 bases, 6 bases remained unmatched. CDR3 length equals 16 residues. The CDR3 DNA is TGTGCCAGCAGCTACCCAGCGGGAGGGATCACAGATACGCAGTATTTT. Translating gives CASSYPAGGITDTQYF.

This clonotype was detected only a few times. The chain recombines TRBV5-4 with TRBJ2-3; D remains ambiguous. In germline, CDR1 is SGHNT, CDR2 YYREEE (reference sequence). This CDR3 is 13 amino acids long. Trimming pared 4 bases from V and 6 bases from J, leaving 12 bases between. The CDR3 reads CASSPPDTDTQYF. In DNA form, the CDR3 reads TGTGCCAGCAGCCCCCCCGATACCGATACGCAGTATTTT.

This chain uses TRBV7-2 with TRBJ1-2, with 8 bases matching TRBD1. From germline, CDR1 is SGHTA and CDR2 FQGNSA. The CDR3 extends over 13 amino acids. The V and J ends lost 3 bases and 5 bases, in that order; junction bases with no gene match: 2. The CDR3 loop is CASSLDRVYGYTF. CDR3 nucleotide sequence: TGTGCCAGCAGCTTGGACAGGGTTTATGGCTACACCTTC.